A selection of T cell receptor beta chains follows, all from one sample in a study of T cell repertoires in cytomegalovirus infection. TCRdb processed the reads anew with MiXCR; each CDR3 protein has one entry. This sample yields more than 150,000 distinct CDR3 sequences, of which 23% are seen a single time; approximately 11% belongs to the top ten. Sequencing input: PBMCs. These receptors came from a human donor in good health (CMV status not recorded). Some clones in this sample may be carry-over from other donors' samples. Each CDR3 is given with its conserved first and last residue. The order of the fields is J gene, D gene, clone size, V gene, CDR3 protein. The D gene is left open where the match is weak. Clone size, where shown, is once, few, many, or a class for clones that have expanded.

j_call: TRBJ2-5
d_call: NA
clone_size: NA
v_call: TRBV2
cdr3_aa: CASSRDEETQYF

j_call: TRBJ2-3
d_call: TRBD2
clone_size: NA
v_call: TRBV7-3
cdr3_aa: CASRPQGLVQITDTQYF

j_call: TRBJ1-5
d_call: NA
clone_size: few
v_call: TRBV5-6
cdr3_aa: CASSRFNQPQHF

j_call: TRBJ1-1
d_call: NA
clone_size: NA
v_call: TRBV28
cdr3_aa: CASSLVSRVGPDTEAFF

j_call: TRBJ1-5
d_call: NA
clone_size: many
v_call: TRBV7-9
cdr3_aa: CASRSQSPPSSNQPQHF

j_call: TRBJ1-2
d_call: TRBD1
clone_size: few
v_call: TRBV29-1
cdr3_aa: CSVRGGGDYGYTF

j_call: TRBJ2-5
d_call: TRBD2
clone_size: NA
v_call: TRBV5-1
cdr3_aa: CASSLDSGRKETQYF

j_call: TRBJ2-7
d_call: TRBD1
clone_size: many
v_call: TRBV2
cdr3_aa: CASRPTGRDYEQYF

j_call: TRBJ2-3
d_call: NA
clone_size: few
v_call: TRBV28
cdr3_aa: CASSFSGGVYTDTQYF

j_call: TRBJ1-3
d_call: NA
clone_size: few
v_call: TRBV5-4
cdr3_aa: CASSLRNTIYF

j_call: TRBJ1-3
d_call: NA
clone_size: many
v_call: TRBV12-3/TRBV12-4
cdr3_aa: CASIIGGFGNTIYF

j_call: TRBJ2-1
d_call: NA
clone_size: NA
v_call: TRBV12-3/TRBV12-4
cdr3_aa: CASSSPVGVGNNEQFF

j_call: TRBJ1-5
d_call: TRBD1
clone_size: NA
v_call: TRBV4-1
cdr3_aa: CASSRGTGPNQPQHF

j_call: TRBJ2-1
d_call: NA
clone_size: NA
v_call: TRBV28
cdr3_aa: CASSFQIGEQFF

j_call: TRBJ2-7
d_call: TRBD2
clone_size: NA
v_call: TRBV7-4
cdr3_aa: CASSFLAGGTYEQYF

j_call: TRBJ2-5
d_call: NA
clone_size: few
v_call: TRBV24-1
cdr3_aa: CATSEYSAGQETQYF

j_call: TRBJ2-1
d_call: NA
clone_size: NA
v_call: TRBV20-1
cdr3_aa: CSARKETDRPGARYEQFF

j_call: TRBJ2-7
d_call: TRBD2
clone_size: NA
v_call: TRBV27
cdr3_aa: CASSSGSGPVSYEQYF

j_call: TRBJ2-7
d_call: NA
clone_size: many
v_call: TRBV9
cdr3_aa: CASSVGPDTRDYEQYF

j_call: TRBJ1-1
d_call: NA
clone_size: NA
v_call: TRBV12-3/TRBV12-4
cdr3_aa: CASSVAGENTEAFF

j_call: TRBJ2-7
d_call: TRBD2
clone_size: NA
v_call: TRBV6-6
cdr3_aa: CASSFQLASSGYEQYF

j_call: TRBJ1-3
d_call: TRBD1
clone_size: few
v_call: TRBV19
cdr3_aa: CASRKTDRASGNTIYF

j_call: TRBJ1-1
d_call: NA
clone_size: NA
v_call: TRBV14
cdr3_aa: CASSHAGMNTEAFF

j_call: TRBJ1-2
d_call: NA
clone_size: few
v_call: TRBV20-1
cdr3_aa: CSARDRRGYTF

j_call: TRBJ2-3
d_call: NA
clone_size: few
v_call: TRBV29-1
cdr3_aa: CSVEVPQHRDTQYF

j_call: TRBJ1-1
d_call: NA
clone_size: NA
v_call: TRBV29-1
cdr3_aa: CSAMNTEAFF

j_call: TRBJ1-5
d_call: TRBD1
clone_size: many
v_call: TRBV12-3/TRBV12-4
cdr3_aa: CASRGTGNQPQHF

j_call: TRBJ2-3
d_call: NA
clone_size: many
v_call: TRBV7-2
cdr3_aa: CASSFDGDTDTQYF

j_call: TRBJ1-1
d_call: NA
clone_size: NA
v_call: TRBV28
cdr3_aa: CASSPTSGRLDTEAFF

j_call: TRBJ1-1
d_call: NA
clone_size: once
v_call: TRBV20-1
cdr3_aa: CSARQAEMNTEAFF

j_call: TRBJ1-1
d_call: NA
clone_size: NA
v_call: TRBV25-1
cdr3_aa: CASRGRRVNTEAFF

j_call: TRBJ2-1
d_call: TRBD2
clone_size: many
v_call: TRBV6-1
cdr3_aa: CATTEASGSSLAYNEQFF

j_call: TRBJ2-7
d_call: NA
clone_size: few
v_call: TRBV19
cdr3_aa: CASSPAPGYEQYF

j_call: TRBJ2-3
d_call: NA
clone_size: many
v_call: TRBV7-3
cdr3_aa: CASSLRGDTADTQYF

j_call: TRBJ1-6
d_call: NA
clone_size: NA
v_call: TRBV5-1
cdr3_aa: CASRPTPSSYNSPLHF

j_call: TRBJ2-1
d_call: NA
clone_size: few
v_call: TRBV28
cdr3_aa: CASSQLAVSYNEQFF

j_call: TRBJ2-7
d_call: TRBD1
clone_size: NA
v_call: TRBV7-3
cdr3_aa: CASSLAQGYEQYF

j_call: TRBJ1-5
d_call: TRBD1
clone_size: NA
v_call: TRBV19
cdr3_aa: CASRSLSQGGNQPQHF

j_call: TRBJ1-6
d_call: NA
clone_size: NA
v_call: TRBV7-2
cdr3_aa: CASSLGPFGGSPLHF

j_call: TRBJ2-7
d_call: NA
clone_size: many
v_call: TRBV6-2/TRBV6-3
cdr3_aa: CASSYSMGGSYEQYF

j_call: TRBJ2-1
d_call: TRBD2
clone_size: few
v_call: TRBV28
cdr3_aa: CASIPRGLAGTSYNEQFF

j_call: TRBJ1-4
d_call: NA
clone_size: NA
v_call: TRBV27
cdr3_aa: CASSLTRTGEKLFF

j_call: TRBJ2-7
d_call: TRBD2
clone_size: NA
v_call: TRBV6-8
cdr3_aa: CASSARAGVTYEQYF

j_call: TRBJ2-2
d_call: NA
clone_size: NA
v_call: TRBV13
cdr3_aa: CASSLPLGGGELFF

j_call: TRBJ1-1
d_call: NA
clone_size: NA
v_call: TRBV28
cdr3_aa: CATTNGLNTEAFF

j_call: TRBJ2-1
d_call: TRBD2
clone_size: NA
v_call: TRBV29-1
cdr3_aa: CIVEVGGGRTYNEQFF

j_call: TRBJ2-7
d_call: TRBD1
clone_size: many
v_call: TRBV7-3
cdr3_aa: CASSLGTGGNYEQYF

j_call: TRBJ2-3
d_call: NA
clone_size: NA
v_call: TRBV5-5
cdr3_aa: CASSLTDTTDTQYF